This record looks at one T cell receptor beta chain sequence and its context. The specificity of this receptor is unknown. Its ends do not fully match the called genes, so a read error is possible. Libraries were prepared through the immunoSEQ multiplex PCR assay. For the multiplex PCR, a mixture combining 60 forward primers for TCR Vbeta segments and 13 reverse primers for TCR Jbeta segments was used. The CDR3 region of rearranged TCR beta genes was amplified from genomic DNA with a multiplex PCR assay. The Illumina HiSeq System was used to sequence the amplified TCR beta libraries as 87-base-pair reads. The original pipeline was this. Across the 500 to 850 repertoires, a later analysis counted 78 million or so unique TCR beta chains, roughly 11 million of which were shared by at least two donors. Raw reads were error-corrected and collapsed into unique sequences with a nearest-neighbor algorithm that merged closely related sequences to remove PCR and sequencing errors. Alignment of CDR3 sequences to IMGT reference sequences was used to assign V, D and J gene segments. Each retained sequence needed at least a six-nucleotide match to both a V gene segment and a J gene segment. Rearrangements were classified as productive when the CDR3 lacked stop codons and remained in frame with V and J, and all other rearrangements were classified as non-productive. CDR3 was defined by IMGT convention, running from the second conserved V-encoded cysteine to the conserved J-encoded phenylalanine. The earlier analysis of about 640 of the donors excluded any sequence lacking an unambiguous match to a single V gene segment. An earlier analysis of fewer than 750 of the donors called V segments functional above 56.7% productive rearrangements and segregating when the between-donor standard deviation exceeded 5%. A statistical classification framework was built for diagnosing cytomegalovirus status from the catalog of TCR beta chain sequences. V and J gene assignment, in a later analysis, came from comparing TCR nucleotide sequences with IMGT/GENE-DB human TR gene sequences. Using the TCRdist pipeline, a later analysis assigned CDR3 sequences along with most-parsimonious VDJ recombination scenarios. In a later analysis, each TCR beta chain was defined by its CDR3 amino acid sequence together with its V-gene family, and reads without a unique V-gene family were excluded. In a later analysis, 500 to 650 highly shared, low-generation-probability nucleotide sequences were removed to address suspected cross-contamination and a sequencing artifact. A later analysis calculated a clonal expansion index for each public chain from normalized within-repertoire ranks of inferred template counts. Generation probabilities in a later analysis came from a VDJ recombination model fitted to out-of-frame rearrangements, and those results were checked against IGoR. In a later analysis, TCR-TCR, TCR-HLA and TCR-CMV co-occurrence was scored with hypergeometric tests, and a repertoire-size bias correction was applied to TCR pairs. False discovery rates were estimated in a later analysis by permuting HLA or CMV assignments 20 times. In a later analysis, co-occurring TCRs were grouped with DBSCAN, and TCRdist sequence similarity was added when clustering was performed within HLA-allele-positive subsets. Repertoires with fewer than 30,000 or more than 120,000 public chains, plus five repertoires with anomalous nucleotide sharing, were excluded from co-occurrence clustering. TCRdb mirrors the immuneACCESS table, restricted to in-frame sequences. Some clones are absent from its copies; in checked studies, under half trace to an unresolved V gene, and the reason for the others is unknown. From that table come the V and J calls and clone size; the DNA was used to work out D and trimming. The sample table holds 100,000 to 150,000 clones, of which 80% were seen once. The ten top clones hold approximately 4% of the sample.

This sample is drawn from a study of cytomegalovirus exposure and HLA in healthy donors (dated by TCRdb to the late 2010s). Some background on the complete study: An earlier analysis of several hundred of the donors reported 276 Gb of sequence data and some 110 million unique TCR beta sequences obtained from some 200 million T cells. Class I and class II HLA loci were covered by the typing at four-digit resolution. An earlier analysis of about 600 of the donors used high-throughput TCR beta sequencing to judge whether each TCR beta V gene segment behaved as functional or pseudogenic. Genome-wide SNP genotypes for about 60% of the roughly 700 donors were used in a later genetic analysis, which treated that subset as a discovery cohort. Rather than drawing on any new phenotypic data, the later analysis identified candidate immune exposures from TCR beta sequences and the way those sequences occurred across donors. Donor age, sex, ethnicity and CMV serostatus were collected together with the repertoire data. Across some 400 genotyped donors of the cohort, an average of approximately 220,000 unique TCR beta nucleotide sequences per donor were sequenced, and about a sixth of those sequences were non-productive. To predict cytomegalovirus infection status, the study combined high-throughput TCR immunosequencing, statistical association of individual TCRs with disease status, and machine learning. The study used immunosequencing to profile the T cell repertoires of some 600 subjects and linked those repertoires to cytomegalovirus serostatus. An early release that covered roughly 600 HLA-typed donors contained approximately 300 gigabases of sequencing data and around 80 million unique TCR sequences. Of the 398 genotyped donors, around 81% fell in the genetic ancestry cluster associated with self-reported Caucasian donors. The study was designed to test whether signatures of past pathogen exposure could be identified by cataloging public T cell receptors. A later analysis re-analyzed previously published TCR beta repertoires from 666 donors and added high-resolution HLA genotyping to study TCR occurrence patterns. Because of strong linkage in the cohort, roughly five DR-DQ haplotypes were treated as single units for association and clustering. Besides the first cohort of roughly 640 subjects, a separate validation cohort made up of 90 to 150 different subjects was used. The number of donors typed differed by locus, with about 629-640 for A, B, C, DRB1 and DQB1, roughly 520 for DQA1, 600 to 610 for DPA1, and 450 to 480 for DPB1. All discovery cohort repertoires had been generated using a single sequencing platform. Study-wide findings and limitations: The presence/absence analyses assumed that sequencing depth was roughly uniform across donors, and that assumption may not be true. Broadly in line with IMGT annotations, most TCR beta V segments showed up in productive rearrangements about 87% or about 30% of the time in an earlier analysis of 587 of the donors. In a later genetic analysis, a missense DCLRE1C variant was associated with V-gene and J-gene trimming of TCR beta chains, and the association was replicated in an independent cohort. Immune exposure information for the cohort was limited to CMV serostatus. The authors suggested that the approach could potentially be extended to other disease states and immunological phenotypes. Only TCR beta chains were sequenced in this cohort, and the absence of alpha or paired-chain data limited detectable features. Because some donors lacked HLA typing at each locus, the association tests relied only on the typed subset. Compared with the roughly 670-donor mean, donors in an Asian-associated ancestry cluster had fewer N-insertions in productive TCRs, according to a later genetic analysis. Because the 87-base-pair reads could not distinguish some IMGT-functional V segments, including TRBV6-2 and TRBV6-3, those segments were excluded. In vitro tests confirmed that a few of the cytomegalovirus-associated TCR beta chains recognize cytomegalovirus antigens. According to a later analysis, parvovirus B19, influenza, CMV and Epstein-Barr virus appeared linked to several top co-occurrence clusters. Specific HLA alleles were associated with around 18,000 TCR beta sequences at a false discovery rate of 0.05 in a later analysis. Cytomegalovirus status was reported to be diagnosed by the classifier with high specificity and sensitivity in both the original and validation cohorts. The earlier analysis of 587 of the donors excluded around 17 rarely observed V segments, including chromosome 9 orphons, because counts were too low. In a later analysis, HLA-associated TCR beta chains showed more clonal expansion and lower generation probabilities than non-associated chains that were equally common. In a later analysis, TCR association rates were found to vary across HLA loci, with the most associated TCRs seen for DRB1 alleles and the fewest for HLA-C alleles. Most TCR sequences were observed very rarely across donors, whereas some public TCRs were present in many individuals. A further reported finding was that TCR beta sequences accurately predicted the HLA-A and HLA-B alleles for most subjects in the first cohort. Most CMV-associated TCR beta chains appeared to be HLA-restricted in a later analysis, and the HLA associations seemed to be driven largely by CMV exposure. Correlated functional status among segregating V segments might reflect linkage disequilibrium, but an unknown experimental factor could not be ruled out. Strong co-occurrence of HLA alleles, especially DR and DQ, made assigning TCR associations to individual alleles difficult. In the study, some 160 TCR beta chains were listed as associated with cytomegalovirus. A group of highly shared sequence variants was considered likely to be a technical artifact of the sequencing pipeline.

The cohort was made up of about 610 healthy bone marrow donors. All cohort members were sampled while nominally healthy, although unrecorded immune exposures were likely present. The donor tested CMV seronegative, placing the donor among the 350 or so seronegative members of the cohort. A peripheral blood sample was collected from each donor, and TCR beta sequencing was performed on peripheral blood mononuclear cells. Genomic DNA extraction from the blood cell samples was performed with the Qiagen DNeasy Blood Extraction Kit. CDR3 length: 15 amino acids, cysteine to phenylalanine. The retained sequence is limited to the CDR3, 45 bases, with the frame set at the first base. The germline V gene (reference sequence) yields LNHDA for CDR1 and SQIVND for CDR2.

Sequenced material: PBMCs. This receptor was taken from a woman between 40 and 50 years old in good health and CMV-seronegative. The sequence links TRBV19 to TRBJ2-7; TRBD1 fits 8 bases in the junction. This receptor has the CDR3 CPSSKVTGVDYEQYF. The DNA sequence reads TGTCCCAGTAGTAAGGTGACAGGGGTGGACTACGAGCAGTACTTC. Joined to the reference TRBV19 and TRBJ2-7 proteins, this CDR3 gives the full variable domain: DGGITQSPKYLFRKEGQNVTLSCEQNLNHDAMYWYRQDPGQGLRLIYYSQIVNDFQKGDIAEGYSVSREKKESFPLTVTSAQKNPTAFYLCPSSKVTGVDYEQYFGPGTRLTVT.